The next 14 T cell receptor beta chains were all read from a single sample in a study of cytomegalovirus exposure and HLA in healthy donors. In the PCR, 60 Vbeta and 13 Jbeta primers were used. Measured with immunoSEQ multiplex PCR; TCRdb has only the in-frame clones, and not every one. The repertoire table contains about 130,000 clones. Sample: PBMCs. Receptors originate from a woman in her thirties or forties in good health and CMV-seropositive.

CDR3 DNA: TGTGCCAGCAGTCCCACGGGGGGGCCGATGAACACTGAAGCTTTCTTT. Its protein product is CASSPTGGPMNTEAFF. The chain recombines TRBV5-5 with TRBJ1-1; D might be TRBD1 (6 bases). Germline CDR1 SGHKS, CDR2 YYEKEE (reference sequence). V was trimmed by 5 bases and J by 0 bases, leaving 17 bases between them. This CDR3 has 16 residues.

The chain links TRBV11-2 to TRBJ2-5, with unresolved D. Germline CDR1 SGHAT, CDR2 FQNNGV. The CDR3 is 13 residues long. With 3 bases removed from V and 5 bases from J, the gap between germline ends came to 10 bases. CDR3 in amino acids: CASSFVQWETQYF. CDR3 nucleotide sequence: TGTGCCAGCAGCTTCGTCCAGTGGGAGACCCAGTACTTC.

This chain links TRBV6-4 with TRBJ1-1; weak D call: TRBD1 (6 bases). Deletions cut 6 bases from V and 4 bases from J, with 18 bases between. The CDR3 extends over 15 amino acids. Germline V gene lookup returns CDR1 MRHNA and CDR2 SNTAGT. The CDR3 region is CASSRIPGASTEAFF. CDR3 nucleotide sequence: TGTGCCAGCAGCCGGATTCCAGGGGCGAGCACTGAAGCTTTCTTT.

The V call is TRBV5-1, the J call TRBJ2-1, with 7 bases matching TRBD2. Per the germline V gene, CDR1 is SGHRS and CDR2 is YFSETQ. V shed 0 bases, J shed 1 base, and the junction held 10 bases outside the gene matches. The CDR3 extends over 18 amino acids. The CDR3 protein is CASSLAGPSGLSYNEQFF. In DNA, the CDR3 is TGCGCCAGCAGCTTGGCCGGTCCTAGCGGCTTATCCTACAATGAGCAGTTCTTC.

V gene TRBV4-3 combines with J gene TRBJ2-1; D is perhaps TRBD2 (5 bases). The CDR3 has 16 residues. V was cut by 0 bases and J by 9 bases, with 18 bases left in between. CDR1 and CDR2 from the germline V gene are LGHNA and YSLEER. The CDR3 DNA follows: TGCGCCAGCAGCCAAGATCCAGCGGCAAAAAAGGGTGAGCAGTTCTTC. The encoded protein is CASSQDPAAKKGEQFF.

CDR3: CASSLRLPTGVSEAFF. The CDR3, as DNA: TGCGCCAGCAGCCTAAGATTACCGACAGGGGTGTCTGAAGCTTTCTTT. V and J are TRBV4-1 and TRBJ1-1, with TRBD1 matching 8 bases. Germline V gives CDR1 MGHRA, CDR2 YSYEKL. After removal of 4 bases from V and 6 bases from J, the junction contained 13 bases not matched to a gene. CDR3 length: 16 residues.

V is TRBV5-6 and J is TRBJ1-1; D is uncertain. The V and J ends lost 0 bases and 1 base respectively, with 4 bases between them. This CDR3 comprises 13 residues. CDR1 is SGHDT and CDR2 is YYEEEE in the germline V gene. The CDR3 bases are TGTGCCAGCAGCTTGGTTAGGAACACTGAAGCTTTCTTT. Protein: CASSLVRNTEAFF.

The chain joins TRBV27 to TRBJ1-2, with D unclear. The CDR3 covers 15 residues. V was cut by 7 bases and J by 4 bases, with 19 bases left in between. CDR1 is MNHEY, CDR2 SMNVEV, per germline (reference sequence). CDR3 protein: CASINPQAGSYGYTF. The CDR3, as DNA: TGTGCCAGCATAAACCCGCAGGCTGGGAGCTATGGCTACACCTTC.

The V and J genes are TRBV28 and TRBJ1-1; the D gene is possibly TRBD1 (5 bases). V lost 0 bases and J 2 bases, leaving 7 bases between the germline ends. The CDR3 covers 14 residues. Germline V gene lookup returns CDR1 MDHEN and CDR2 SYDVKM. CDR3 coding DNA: TGTGCCAGCAGTTTATGGGGGCCTAACACTGAAGCTTTCTTT. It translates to CASSLWGPNTEAFF.

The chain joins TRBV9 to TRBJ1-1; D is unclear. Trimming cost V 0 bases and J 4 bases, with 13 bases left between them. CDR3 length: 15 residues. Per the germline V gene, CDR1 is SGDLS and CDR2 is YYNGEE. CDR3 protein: CASSVGAGLSTEAFF. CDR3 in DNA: TGTGCCAGCAGCGTAGGGGCGGGTTTGAGCACTGAAGCTTTCTTT.

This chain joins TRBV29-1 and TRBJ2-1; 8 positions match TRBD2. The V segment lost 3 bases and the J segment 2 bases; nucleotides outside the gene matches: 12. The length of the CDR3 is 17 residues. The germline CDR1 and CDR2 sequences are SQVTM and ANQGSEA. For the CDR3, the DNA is TGCAGCGTTGACGGCCTAGCGGGCCGATTAACCTACAATGAGCAGTTCTTC. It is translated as CSVDGLAGRLTYNEQFF.

Here the CDR3 reads CAISSGRPTPYEQYF. The CDR3 DNA reads TGTGCCATCAGTAGCGGGAGGCCCACCCCCTACGAGCAGTACTTC. This chain uses TRBV10-3 with TRBJ2-7; 9 bases are shared with TRBD2. This CDR3 contains 15 residues. Germline V CDR1 and CDR2: ENHRY, SYGVKD. V lost 5 bases to trimming and J lost 2 bases; unmatched junction nucleotides: 7.

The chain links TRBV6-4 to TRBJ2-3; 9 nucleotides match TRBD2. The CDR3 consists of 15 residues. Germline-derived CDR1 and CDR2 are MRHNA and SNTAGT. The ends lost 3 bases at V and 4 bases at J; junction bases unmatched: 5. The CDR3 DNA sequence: TGTGCCAGCAGTGAATCAGCGGGAGGTGCAGATACGCAGTATTTT. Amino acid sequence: CASSESAGGADTQYF.

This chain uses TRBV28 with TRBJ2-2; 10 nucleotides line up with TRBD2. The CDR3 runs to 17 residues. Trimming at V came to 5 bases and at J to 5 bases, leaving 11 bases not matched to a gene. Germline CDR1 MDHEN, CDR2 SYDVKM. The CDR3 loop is CASSLPLAGDRTGELFF. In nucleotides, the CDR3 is TGTGCCAGCAGTCTTCCTCTAGCGGGAGATCGGACCGGGGAGCTGTTTTTT.